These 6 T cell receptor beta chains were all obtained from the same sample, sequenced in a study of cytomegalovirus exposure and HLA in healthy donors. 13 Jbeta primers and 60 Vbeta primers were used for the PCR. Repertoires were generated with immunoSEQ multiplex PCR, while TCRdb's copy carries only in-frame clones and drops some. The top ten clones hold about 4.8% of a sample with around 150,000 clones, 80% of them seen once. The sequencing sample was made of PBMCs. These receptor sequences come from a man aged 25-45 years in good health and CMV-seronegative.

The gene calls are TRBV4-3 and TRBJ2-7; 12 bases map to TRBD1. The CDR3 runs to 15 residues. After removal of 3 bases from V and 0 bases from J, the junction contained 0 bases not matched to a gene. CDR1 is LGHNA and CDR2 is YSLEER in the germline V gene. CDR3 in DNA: TGCGCCAGCAGCCAGGGACAGGGGGCCTCCTACGAGCAGTACTTC. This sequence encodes CASSQGQGASYEQYF.

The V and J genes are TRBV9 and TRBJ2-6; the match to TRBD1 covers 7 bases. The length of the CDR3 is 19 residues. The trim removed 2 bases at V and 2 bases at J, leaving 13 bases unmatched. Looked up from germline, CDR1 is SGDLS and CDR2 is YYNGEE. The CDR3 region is CASSVGAGTEGPGANVLTF. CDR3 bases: TGTGCCAGCAGCGTTGGAGCCGGGACAGAAGGACCTGGGGCCAACGTCCTGACTTTC.

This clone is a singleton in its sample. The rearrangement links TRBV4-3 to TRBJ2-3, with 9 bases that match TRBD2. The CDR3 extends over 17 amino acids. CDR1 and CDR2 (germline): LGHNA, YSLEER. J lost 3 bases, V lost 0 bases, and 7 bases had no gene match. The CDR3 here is CASSQDWRGGLTDTQYF. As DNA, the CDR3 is TGCGCCAGCAGCCAAGACTGGCGGGGGGGTCTGACAGATACGCAGTATTTT.

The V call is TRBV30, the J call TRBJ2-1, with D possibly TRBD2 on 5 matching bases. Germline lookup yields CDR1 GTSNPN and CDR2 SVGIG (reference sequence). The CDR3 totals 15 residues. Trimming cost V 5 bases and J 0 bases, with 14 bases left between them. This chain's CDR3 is CAWGGRGSSYNEQFF. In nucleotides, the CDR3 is TGTGCCTGGGGAGGACGGGGAAGCTCCTACAATGAGCAGTTCTTC.

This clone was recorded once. The CDR3 sequence is CASSLDRRGLYGYTF. DNA for the CDR3: TGTGCCAGCAGCTTAGATCGCAGGGGCCTCTATGGCTACACCTTC. The genes are TRBV7-2 and TRBJ1-2, with D tentatively TRBD1 (6 bases). This CDR3 comprises 15 residues. Looked up from germline, CDR1 is SGHTA and CDR2 is FQGNSA. V was cut by 1 base and J by 4 bases, with 13 bases left in between.

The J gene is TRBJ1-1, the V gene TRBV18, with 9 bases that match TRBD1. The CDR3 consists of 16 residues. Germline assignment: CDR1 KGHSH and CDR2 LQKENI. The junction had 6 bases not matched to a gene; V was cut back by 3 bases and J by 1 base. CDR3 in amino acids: CASSPRTGAENTEAFF. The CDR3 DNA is TGTGCCAGCTCACCGAGGACAGGGGCCGAGAACACTGAAGCTTTCTTT.